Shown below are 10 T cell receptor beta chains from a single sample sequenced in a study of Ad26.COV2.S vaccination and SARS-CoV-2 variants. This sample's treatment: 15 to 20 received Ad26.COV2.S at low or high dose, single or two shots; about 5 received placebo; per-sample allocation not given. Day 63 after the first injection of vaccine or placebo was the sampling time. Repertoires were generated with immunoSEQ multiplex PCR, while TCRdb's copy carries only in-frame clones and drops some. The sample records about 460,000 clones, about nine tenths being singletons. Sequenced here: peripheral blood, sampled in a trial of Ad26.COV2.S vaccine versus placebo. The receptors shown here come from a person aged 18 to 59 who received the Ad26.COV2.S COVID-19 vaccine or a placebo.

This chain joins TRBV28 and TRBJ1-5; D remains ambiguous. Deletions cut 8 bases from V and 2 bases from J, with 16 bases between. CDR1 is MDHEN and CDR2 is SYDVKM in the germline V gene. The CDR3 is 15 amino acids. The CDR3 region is CASGSSGLGNQPQHF. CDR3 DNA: TGTGCCAGCGGGTCGTCAGGACTAGGCAATCAGCCCCAGCATTTT.

The CDR3 nucleotides are TGTGCCAGCAGCTCTCGGCACAATGAGCAGTTCTTC. Translation: CASSSRHNEQFF. V gene TRBV9 combines with J gene TRBJ2-1; no reliable D call. Trimming stripped 4 bases from V and 5 bases from J, with 7 bases between. Germline assignment: CDR1 SGDLS and CDR2 YYNGEE. This CDR3 has 12 residues.

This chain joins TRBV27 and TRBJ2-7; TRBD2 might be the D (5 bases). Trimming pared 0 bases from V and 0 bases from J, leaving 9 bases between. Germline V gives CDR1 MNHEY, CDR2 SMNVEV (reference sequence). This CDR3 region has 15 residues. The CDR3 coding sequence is TGTGCCAGCAGTTTATCGGAGGTCACCTCCTACGAGCAGTACTTC. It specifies CASSLSEVTSYEQYF.

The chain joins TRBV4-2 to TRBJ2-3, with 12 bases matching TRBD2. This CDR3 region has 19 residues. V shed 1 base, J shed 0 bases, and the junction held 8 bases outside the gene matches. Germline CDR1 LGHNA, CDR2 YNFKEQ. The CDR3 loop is CASSQGLAGGYPSTDTQYF. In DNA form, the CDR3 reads TGTGCCAGCAGCCAAGGGCTAGCGGGGGGGTATCCCAGCACAGATACGCAGTATTTT.

CDR3 nucleotides: TGTGCCAGTGGACAGGGCCTGAAACTTGCTCCTTACACCGGGGAGCTGTTTTTT. Translating it yields CASGQGLKLAPYTGELFF. The rearrangement uses TRBV19 and TRBJ2-2; 8 nucleotides agree with TRBD1. CDR3 length equals 18 residues. V trimming: 8 bases; J trimming: 3 bases; junction bases outside the gene matches: 17. Germline-derived CDR1 and CDR2 are LNHDA and SQIVND (reference sequence).

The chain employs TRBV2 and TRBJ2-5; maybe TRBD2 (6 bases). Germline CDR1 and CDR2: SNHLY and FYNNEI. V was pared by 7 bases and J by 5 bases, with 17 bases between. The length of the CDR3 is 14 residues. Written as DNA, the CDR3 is TGTGCCAGCATCTTTTCAAGGGAGGTGGAGACCCAGTACTTC. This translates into CASIFSREVETQYF. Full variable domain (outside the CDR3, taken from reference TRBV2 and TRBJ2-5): EPEVTQTPSHQVTQMGQEVILRCVPISNHLYFYWYRQILGQKVEFLVSFYNNEISEKSEIFDDQFSVERPDGSNFTLKIRSTKLEDSAMYFCASIFSREVETQYFGPGTRLLVL.

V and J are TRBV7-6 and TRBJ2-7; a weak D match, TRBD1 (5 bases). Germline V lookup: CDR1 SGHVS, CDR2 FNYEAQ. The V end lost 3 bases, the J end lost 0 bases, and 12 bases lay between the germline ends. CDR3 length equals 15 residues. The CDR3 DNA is TGTGCCAGCAGCTTGGGGCCGCACCTCTCCTACGAGCAGTACTTC. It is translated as CASSLGPHLSYEQYF. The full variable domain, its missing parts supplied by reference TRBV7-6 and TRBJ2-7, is GAGVSQSPRYKVTKRGQDVALRCDPISGHVSLYWYRQALGQGPEFLTYFNYEAQQDKSGLPNDRFSAERPEGSISTLTIQRTEQRDSAMYRCASSLGPHLSYEQYFGPGTRLTVT.

CDR3 region: CASSLQANEQFF. The CDR3 DNA reads as TGTGCCAGCAGCCTACAGGCGAATGAGCAGTTCTTC. The V and J genes are TRBV11-1 and TRBJ2-1; D might be TRBD1 (5 bases). This CDR3 is built from 12 residues. Trimming cost V 5 bases and J 7 bases, with 9 bases left between them. The germline gives CDR1 SGHAT, CDR2 FQDESV (reference sequence).

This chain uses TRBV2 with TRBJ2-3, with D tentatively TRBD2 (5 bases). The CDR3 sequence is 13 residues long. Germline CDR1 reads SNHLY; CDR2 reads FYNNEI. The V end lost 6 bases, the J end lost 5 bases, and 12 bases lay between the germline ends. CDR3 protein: CASRGIEGDTQYF. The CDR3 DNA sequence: TGTGCCAGCAGGGGAATTGAGGGAGATACGCAGTATTTT.

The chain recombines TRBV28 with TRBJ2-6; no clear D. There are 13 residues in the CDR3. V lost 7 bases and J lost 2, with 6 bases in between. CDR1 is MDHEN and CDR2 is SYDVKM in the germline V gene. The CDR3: CASNRAGANVLTF. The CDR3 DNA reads TGTGCCAGCAACCGGGCTGGGGCCAACGTCCTGACTTTC. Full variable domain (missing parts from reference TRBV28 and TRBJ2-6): DVKVTQSSRYLVKRTGEKVFLECVQDMDHENMFWYRQDPGLGLRLIYFSYDVKMKEKGDIPEGYSVSREKKERFSLILESASTNQTSMYLCASNRAGANVLTFGAGSRLTVL.